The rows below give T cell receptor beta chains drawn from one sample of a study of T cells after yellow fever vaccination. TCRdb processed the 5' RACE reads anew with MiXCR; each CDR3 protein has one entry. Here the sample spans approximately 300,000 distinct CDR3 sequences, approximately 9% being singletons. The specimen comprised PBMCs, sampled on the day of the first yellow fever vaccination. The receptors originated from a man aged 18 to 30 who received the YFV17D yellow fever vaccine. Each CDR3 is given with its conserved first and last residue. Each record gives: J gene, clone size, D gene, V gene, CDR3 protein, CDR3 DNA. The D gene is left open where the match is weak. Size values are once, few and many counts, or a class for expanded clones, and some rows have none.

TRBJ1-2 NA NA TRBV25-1 CASNPWGDYGYTF TGTGCCAGCAACCCTTGGGGGGATTATGGCTACACCTTC
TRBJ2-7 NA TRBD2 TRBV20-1 CSAPRGRWTSGAGEQYF TGCAGTGCTCCGAGAGGTCGATGGACTAGCGGGGCCGGAGAGCAGTACTTC
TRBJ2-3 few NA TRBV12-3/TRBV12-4 CASSRRGVEGTQYF TGTGCCAGCAGTCGCAGGGGGGTCGAGGGTACGCAGTATTTT
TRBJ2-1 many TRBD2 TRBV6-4 CASSSGGAHNEQFF TGTGCCAGCAGCAGCGGGGGGGCCCACAATGAGCAGTTCTTC
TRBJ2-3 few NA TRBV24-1 CATSADVTDTQYF TGTGCCACCAGTGCGGACGTCACAGATACGCAGTATTTT
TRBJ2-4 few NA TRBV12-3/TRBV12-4 CASSFGGQDIQYF TGTGCCAGCAGTTTCGGAGGGCAGGACATTCAGTACTTC
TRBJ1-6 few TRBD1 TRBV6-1 CASRRQGYSPLHF TGTGCCAGCCGTAGACAGGGCTATTCACCCCTCCACTTT
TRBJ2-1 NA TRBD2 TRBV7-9 CASSRIGLAGVKGEQFF TGTGCCAGCAGCCGCATCGGACTAGCGGGGGTAAAGGGTGAGCAGTTCTTC
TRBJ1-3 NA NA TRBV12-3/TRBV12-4 CASSDESVRGNTIYF TGTGCCAGCAGTGACGAGTCTGTTCGGGGTAACACCATATATTTT
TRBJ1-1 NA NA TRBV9 CASSKKGSTEAFF TGTGCCAGCAGCAAAAAGGGGAGCACTGAAGCTTTCTTT
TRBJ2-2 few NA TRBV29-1 CSVEAAGQDGRGRYKGELFF TGCAGCGTTGAAGCCGCGGGACAAGATGGGCGGGGGAGATATAAGGGGGAGCTGTTTTTT
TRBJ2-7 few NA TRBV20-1 CSARGASGSSYEQYF TGCAGTGCTAGAGGGGCTAGTGGGAGCTCCTACGAGCAGTACTTC
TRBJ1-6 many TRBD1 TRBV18 CASSPGQDSPLHF TGTGCCAGCTCACCGGGACAGGATTCACCCCTCCACTTT
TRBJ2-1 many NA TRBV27 CASSLDSTYNEQFF TGTGCCAGCAGTTTGGACTCCACCTACAATGAGCAGTTCTTC
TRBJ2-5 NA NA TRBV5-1 CASSSGLENQAETQYF TGCGCCAGCAGCTCGGGGCTTGAGAACCAAGCCGAGACCCAGTACTTC
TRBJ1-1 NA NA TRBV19 CASSRGIVNTEAFF TGTGCCAGTAGTCGGGGGATCGTGAACACTGAAGCTTTCTTT
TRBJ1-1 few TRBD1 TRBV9 CASSGDRGSDTEAFF TGTGCCAGCAGTGGGGACAGGGGTTCGGACACTGAAGCTTTCTTT
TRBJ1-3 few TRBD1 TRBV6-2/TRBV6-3 CASSPGTVRSGNTIYF TGTGCCAGCAGTCCCGGGACAGTACGCTCTGGAAACACCATATATTTT
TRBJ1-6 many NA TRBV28 CASRREGNSPLHF TGTGCCAGCAGGAGAGAGGGGAATTCACCCCTCCACTTT
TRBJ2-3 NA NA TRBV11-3 CASSLDPMSDTQYF TGTGCCAGCAGCTTAGATCCAATGTCTGATACGCAGTATTTT
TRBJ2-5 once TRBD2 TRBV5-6 CASSPRGVFRETQYF TGTGCCAGCAGCCCCCGGGGGGTGTTCCGGGAGACCCAGTACTTC
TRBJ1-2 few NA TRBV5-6 CASSSFYGYTF TGTGCCAGCAGCTCTTTCTATGGCTACACCTTC
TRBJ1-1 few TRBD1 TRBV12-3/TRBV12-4 CASTLHRGLGAFF TGTGCCAGCACCTTACACAGGGGGCTGGGAGCTTTCTTT
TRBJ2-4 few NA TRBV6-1 CASSEDGPIRAKNIQYF TGTGCCAGCAGTGAAGACGGGCCCATTCGAGCCAAAAACATTCAGTACTTC
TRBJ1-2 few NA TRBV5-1 CASSFWPGNEQSNYGYTF TGCGCCAGCAGCTTTTGGCCGGGCAACGAGCAGTCCAACTATGGCTACACCTTC
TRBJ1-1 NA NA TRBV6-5 CASSYKVEMNTEAFF TGTGCCAGCAGTTACAAGGTAGAAATGAACACTGAAGCTTTCTTT
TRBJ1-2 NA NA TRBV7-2 CASSPGLGTVNYGYTF TGTGCCAGCAGCCCGGGGTTGGGAACGGTTAACTATGGCTACACCTTC
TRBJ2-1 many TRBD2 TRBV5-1 CASSTGLAGGNEQFF TGCGCCAGCAGCACTGGACTAGCGGGGGGCAATGAGCAGTTCTTC
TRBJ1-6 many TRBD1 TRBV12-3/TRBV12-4 CASSLAPDRVDSPLHF TGTGCCAGCAGTCTCGCACCGGACAGGGTAGATTCACCCCTCCACTTT
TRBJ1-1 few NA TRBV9 CASSGVGGTEAFF TGTGCCAGCAGTGGAGTGGGAGGCACTGAAGCTTTCTTT
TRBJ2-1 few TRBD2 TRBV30 CAWRQPGTSGGEQFF TGTGCCTGGAGGCAACCCGGGACTAGCGGGGGGGAGCAGTTCTTC
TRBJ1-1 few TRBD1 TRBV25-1 CASSGRGQGYTEAFF TGTGCCAGCAGTGGACGAGGACAGGGATACACTGAAGCTTTCTTT
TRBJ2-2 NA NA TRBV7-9 CASSFGQTNTGELFF TGTGCCAGCAGCTTTGGGCAGACGAACACCGGGGAGCTGTTTTTT
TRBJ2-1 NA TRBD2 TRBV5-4 CASYNSGGGEQFF TGTGCCAGCTACAATAGCGGGGGAGGGGAGCAGTTCTTC
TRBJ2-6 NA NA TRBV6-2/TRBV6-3 CASSYAAGANVLTF TGTGCCAGCAGTTATGCGGCAGGGGCCAACGTCCTGACTTTC
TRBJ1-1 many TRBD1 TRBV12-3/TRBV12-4 CASSQGAGTEAFF TGTGCCAGCAGTCAGGGGGCTGGGACTGAAGCTTTCTTT
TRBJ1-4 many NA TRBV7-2 CASSLGATETLFF TGTGCCAGCAGCTTAGGGGCGACGGAAACTCTGTTTTTT
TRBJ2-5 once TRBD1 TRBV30 CAWRGTAQETQYF TGTGCCTGGAGGGGGACAGCCCAAGAGACCCAGTACTTC
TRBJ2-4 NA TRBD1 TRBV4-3 CASSLTGVGKNIQYF TGCGCCAGCAGCCTTACAGGGGTTGGCAAAAACATTCAGTACTTC
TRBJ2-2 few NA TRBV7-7 CASSPTQNTGELFF TGTGCTAGCAGCCCGACACAGAACACCGGGGAGCTGTTTTTT